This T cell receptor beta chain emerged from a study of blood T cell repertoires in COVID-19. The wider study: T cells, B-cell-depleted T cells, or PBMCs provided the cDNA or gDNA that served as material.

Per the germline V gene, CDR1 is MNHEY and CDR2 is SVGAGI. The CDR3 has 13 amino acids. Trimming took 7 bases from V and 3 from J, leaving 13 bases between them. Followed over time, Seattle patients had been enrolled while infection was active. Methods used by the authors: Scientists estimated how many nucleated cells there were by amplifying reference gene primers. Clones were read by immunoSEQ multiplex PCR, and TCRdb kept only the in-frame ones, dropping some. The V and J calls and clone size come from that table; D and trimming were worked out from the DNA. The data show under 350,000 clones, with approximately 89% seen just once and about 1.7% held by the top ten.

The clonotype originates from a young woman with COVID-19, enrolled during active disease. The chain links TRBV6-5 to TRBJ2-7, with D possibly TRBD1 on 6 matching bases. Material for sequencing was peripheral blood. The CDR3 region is CASNIFRGYEQYV. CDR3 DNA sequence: TGTGCCAGCAACATCTTCAGGGGCTACGAGCAGTACGTC.